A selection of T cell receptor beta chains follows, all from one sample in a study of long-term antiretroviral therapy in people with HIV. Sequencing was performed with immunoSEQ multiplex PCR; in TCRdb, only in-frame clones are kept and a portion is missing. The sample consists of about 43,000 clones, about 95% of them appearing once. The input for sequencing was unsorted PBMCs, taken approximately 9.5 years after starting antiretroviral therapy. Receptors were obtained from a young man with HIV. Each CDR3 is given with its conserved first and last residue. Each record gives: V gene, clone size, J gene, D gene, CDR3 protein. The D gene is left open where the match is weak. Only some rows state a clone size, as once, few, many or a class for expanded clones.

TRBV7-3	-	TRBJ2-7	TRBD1	CASSPAGTASYEQYF
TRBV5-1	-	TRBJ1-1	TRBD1	CASGDLQGAEAFF
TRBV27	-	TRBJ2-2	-	CASSLGSGSNTGELFF
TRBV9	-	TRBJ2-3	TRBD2	CASGLAGGGGDTQYF
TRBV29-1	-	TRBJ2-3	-	CSVEVGGPSDTQYF
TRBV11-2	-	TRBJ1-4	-	CASSLDPGNEKLFF
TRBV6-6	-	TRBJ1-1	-	CASTGGGARTEAFF
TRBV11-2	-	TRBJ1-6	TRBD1	CASSEQGAPLHF
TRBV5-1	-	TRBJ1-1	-	CASKVGAVNTEAFF
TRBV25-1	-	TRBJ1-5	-	CASSRGFGQPQHF
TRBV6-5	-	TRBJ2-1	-	CASSYRPNYNEQFF
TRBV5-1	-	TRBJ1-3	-	CASSLAGTSGNTIYF
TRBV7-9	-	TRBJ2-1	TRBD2	CASSPAGTSGENEQFF
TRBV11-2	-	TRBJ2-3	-	CASSIRGSDTDTQYF
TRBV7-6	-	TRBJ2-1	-	CASSLDPAVSMGNEQFF
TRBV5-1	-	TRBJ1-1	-	CASSLAGLRNTEAFF
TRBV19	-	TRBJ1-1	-	CASSSPIEEAFF
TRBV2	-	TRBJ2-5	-	CASKIRETQYF
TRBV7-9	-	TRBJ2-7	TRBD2	CASSLTGGGPYEQYF
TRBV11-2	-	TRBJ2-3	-	CASSPGLRGTQYF
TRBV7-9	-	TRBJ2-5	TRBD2	CASSSPGVAGGPLETQYF
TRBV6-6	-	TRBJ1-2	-	CASSYTISGDGYTF
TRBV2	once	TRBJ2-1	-	CASRVFGGGNEQFF
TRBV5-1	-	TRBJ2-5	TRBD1	CASSIAGQGRETQYF
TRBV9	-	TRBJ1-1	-	CASSVGLTVEAFF
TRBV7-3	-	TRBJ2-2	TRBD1	CASSLSLGTGVTGELFF